This T cell receptor beta chain was captured in a study of identifying expanded T cells in peripheral blood. Overall study findings and caveats: Clone count variance between approximately 2-week samples rose with total template count. About 1.3 clones differed between technical replicates, versus 16.4 and 19 over time.

Germline V gene lookup returns CDR1 SGDLS and CDR2 YYNGEE. The CDR3 is made up of 16 amino acids. V was pared by 4 bases and J by 4 bases, with 4 bases of the junction left unmatched. No infections or other immune events were documented during collection. Measured with immunoSEQ multiplex PCR; TCRdb has only the in-frame clones, and not every one. The table has approximately 85,000 clones, roughly 81% seen once; the top ten hold approximately 18%. On this clone itself: The antigen is not known.

The source of this sequence is a person aged 18-70 years in good health. The sequencing sample was made of blood. This chain uses TRBV9 with TRBJ2-2; 13 bases map to TRBD2. CDR3 loop: CASSPRTSGSTGELFF. The CDR3 DNA reads as TGTGCCAGCAGCCCCCGGACTAGCGGGAGCACCGGGGAGCTGTTTTTT.